This entry is about one TCR beta chain. Its antigen remains undetermined. Nothing much larger sits one base from this clone, and base qualities are not available. This entry is derived from a study of tumor and adjacent non-tumor tissue in lung cancer (dated by TCRdb to 2017 to 2018). With respect to the entire study: By cancer type, the cohort comprised about 13 adenocarcinoma patients, a couple of squamous cell carcinoma patients and 1 small cell lung cancer patient. Among the 15 or so patients, ages ranged from about 31 to 85 years, approximately 10 were men and 5 were women, and disease was TNM stage I to III. Sequencing produced roughly 130 million productive TCRbeta reads in total, an average of about 4.2 million reads per sample. Bulk TCRbeta repertoires were compared between lung tumor tissue and matched distant non-tumor lung tissue obtained from 15 or so lung cancer patients. For each patient, one tumor sample and one normal lung sample were taken, giving approximately 30 paired specimens that underwent TCRbeta CDR3 sequencing.

Overall results and qualifications from the work: TCR diversity was significantly higher in younger patients, and greater tumor TCR diversity was associated with shorter overall survival and shorter disease-free survival. Neither the sequencing platform nor unique molecular identifiers are mentioned in the methods. The top 100 clones made up a significantly larger cumulative share of the repertoire in normal lung than in tumor tissue. Tumor tissue showed significantly greater TCR diversity (inverse Simpson) than normal lung tissue (around 450 vs 150, P = 0.0075, Mann-Whitney U test). Peripheral blood was not sequenced, so blood TCRbeta repertoires were not examined in the lung cancer patients of the study. Only around 16 patients were in the cohort, and the authors stated that larger samples and more detailed clinical data are needed.

Bulk unsorted tissue served as the source for RNA extraction, and RNA quality was assessed using a NanoDrop ND-1000 and an Agilent 2100. Newly diagnosed lung cancer patients without prior chemotherapy who had been admitted for thoracic surgery in China between August and November 2014 were enrolled as donors. Patients with previous radiotherapy or chemotherapy, or with another concurrent cancer, were excluded from the study. Surgical tissue pieces of about 1-2.2 cm3 were preserved in RNAlater solution and stored at -80 °C until use. The CDR3 covers 14 residues, taking in both the cysteine and the phenylalanine. Solely the CDR3 DNA is kept, with 42 bases framed from the first base. From the germline V gene (reference sequence), CDR1 is SGHAT and CDR2 is FQDESV. The V end loses 11 bases and the J end loses 12 bases, and a stretch of 25 bases separates them. Libraries were constructed by multiplex PCR. The data were produced on an Illumina HiSeq 2500. TCRbeta libraries were constructed through three rounds of nested PCR with primers (Table S4) according to protocols adapted from ARM-PCR. PCR products of 200-500 bp were gel-excised and purified with the QIAquick gel extraction kit before sequencing. Regarding the original processing steps: Reads were cleaned using Trimmomatic, were merged into complete CDR3 sequences using FLASH, and were assigned to V(D)J germline segments using MiTCR. Clonal diversity was computed as the inverse Simpson's index with VDJtools. Productive reads were defined as in-frame sequences without a premature stop codon. TCRdb reworked the public reads: Q25 trimming with fastp, MiXCR clone assembly, productive beta chains retained. Each CDR3 protein appears once, grouped with its most common genes and DNA. TCRdb, not the authors, supplied the V and J calls. Within this sample are about 140,000 distinct CDR3 sequences, with approximately 66% of them counted one time only. 15% to 20% of the sample lies in the top ten.

The receptor was isolated from a man in his sixties with small cell lung cancer. In this chain, TRBV11-1 is recombined with TRBJ1-4, with TRBD1 as a weak D call on 6 bases. Sequencing input: lung tumor tissue. The CDR3 in this case is CAYRARASPGELFF. The DNA is as follows: TGTGCCTACAGGGCCCGAGCTTCGCCGGGGGAACTGTTTTTT.